The clone carrying this T cell receptor beta chain was counted between two and nine times. Its antigen is unidentified. This sample is drawn from a study of Graves' ophthalmopathy and Graves' hyperthyroidism. Per germline, CDR1 WNHNN and CDR2 SYGVQD (reference sequence). Trimming took off 10 bases at V and 1 base at J, with 16 bases between the two ends. This CDR3 has 14 amino acids. Study-wide findings and caveats: The model achieved roughly 69% sensitivity and 72% to 75% specificity for ophthalmopathy progression. Ophthalmopathy cases were distinguished from stable hyperthyroidism by a 13-signature model, reaching around 88% sensitivity and approximately 83% specificity. In blood, most expanded thyroid clonotypes above 0.001 frequency were also detected.

From RNA, the CDR3 regions of TCR beta chains were amplified and sequenced. Scientists carried out first-round RT-PCR using HTBI primers and then a second-round multiplex PCR. TCRdb analysed the multiplex PCR reads with MiXCR anew, one entry per CDR3 protein. The sample consists of 300,000 to 400,000 distinct CDR3 sequences, roughly 15% of them appearing once. Sequenced material: peripheral blood. This chain joins TRBV10-1 and TRBJ2-5, with no clear D. The sequence was obtained from an adult woman with stable Graves' hyperthyroidism. CDR3 nucleotides: TGCGCCACCCGACTCCTGAGATCCCAAGAGACCCAGTACTTC. Its protein product is CATRLLRSQETQYF.